The next 5 T cell receptor beta chains were all read from a single sample in a study of CD8 T cells in ankylosing spondylitis. Study-wide points: In ankylosing spondylitis blood, a motif of roughly eight highly homologous TCR beta variants appeared characteristic.

What these receptors recognize is not known. From the 5' RACE reads, TCRdb called clonotypes with MiXCR, one entry per CDR3 protein. Among about 800,000 distinct CDR3 sequences, roughly 12% were seen once, and the ten largest hold just over 0.5%. Sequenced input: blood, either unsorted or a sorted T cell fraction (not recorded which). These receptors were collected from a male donor with ankylosing spondylitis.

There are a few counts of this clonotype. The chain links TRBV20-1 to TRBJ2-3; D ambiguous. This CDR3 spans 13 amino acids. In germline, CDR1 is DFQATT, CDR2 SNEGSKA (reference sequence). V gave up 6 bases and J gave up 0 bases, with 10 bases separating them. CDR3: CSALRPSTDTQYF. CDR3 coding DNA: TGCAGTGCCCTGCGGCCTAGCACAGATACGCAGTATTTT.

This clonotype was picked up many times. The CDR3, as DNA: TGCAGTGCTAGCGGGGTTCGCGAGCAGTACTTC. It is translated as CSASGVREQYF. V gene TRBV20-1 combines with J gene TRBJ2-7, with TRBD2 as a possible D gene (5 bases). Germline CDR1 and CDR2: DFQATT and SNEGSKA (reference sequence). The CDR3 is made up of 11 amino acids. With 3 bases removed from V and 6 bases from J, the gap between germline ends came to 9 bases.

This chain uses TRBV20-1 with TRBJ2-1, with 9 bases aligning to TRBD1. The germline CDR1 and CDR2 sequences are DFQATT and SNEGSKA (reference sequence). The trim removed 8 bases at V and 10 bases at J, leaving 12 bases unmatched. This CDR3 is 13 amino acids long. The CDR3 protein is CSFDPQGAYEQFF. CDR3 in DNA: TGCAGTTTCGACCCACAGGGGGCTTACGAGCAGTTCTTC.

Many counts were recorded for this clonotype. The chain is built from TRBV20-1 and TRBJ2-3; TRBD2 is a possible D gene (6 bases). V lost 5 bases and J lost 9, with 15 bases in between. The CDR3 is made up of 12 amino acids. Germline V gene lookup returns CDR1 DFQATT and CDR2 SNEGSKA (reference sequence). CDR3 loop: CSARDSLGTQYF. CDR3 sequence (DNA): TGCAGTGCTCGGGACTCCCTGGGCACGCAGTATTTT.

The sample holds a few counts of this clonotype. J is TRBJ2-3 and V is TRBV9; 9 bases fit TRBD1. CDR1 and CDR2 (germline): SGDLS, YYNGEE. V was pared by 3 bases and J by 6 bases, with 8 bases of the junction left unmatched. The CDR3 loop spans 15 amino acids. CDR3: CASSGMDRGVDTQYF. The CDR3 DNA follows: TGTGCCAGCAGCGGGATGGACAGGGGCGTTGATACGCAGTATTTT.